This T cell receptor beta chain came from a study of blood T cell repertoires in COVID-19. Study as a whole: Acute and convalescent COVID-19 specimens originated in the United States, Italy and Spain. Sources were T cells, B-cell-depleted T cells, or PBMCs; the material itself was cDNA or gDNA.

In the original analysis: Reference gene primer amplification in the assay estimated nucleated cell counts. Libraries were prepared by immunoSEQ multiplex PCR; TCRdb keeps only in-frame clonotypes and omits some of them. That table furnishes V, J and clone size, whereas the DNA furnished D and trimming. The sample carries approximately 210,000 clones, around four fifths recorded once. CDR3 length equals 16 residues. The V end was cut by 0 bases, the J end by 4 bases, with 14 bases between. CDR1 and CDR2 from the germline V gene are SGHAT and FQNNGV. Sequencing input: peripheral blood. The sequence was collected from a woman between 50 and 59 years old with active or convalescent COVID-19. J is TRBJ2-3 and V is TRBV11-2, with D tentatively TRBD1 (6 bases). The CDR3 loop reads CASSLEGRGSADTQYF. The CDR3 DNA reads as TGTGCCAGCAGCTTAGAGGGCAGGGGATCCGCAGATACGCAGTATTTT. Full variable domain (rest looked up from reference TRBV11-2 and TRBJ2-3): EAGVAQSPRYKIIEKRQSVAFWCNPISGHATLYWYQQILGQGPKLLIQFQNNGVVDDSQLPKDRFSAERLKGVDSTLKIQPAKLEDSAVYLCASSLEGRGSADTQYFGPGTRLTVL.